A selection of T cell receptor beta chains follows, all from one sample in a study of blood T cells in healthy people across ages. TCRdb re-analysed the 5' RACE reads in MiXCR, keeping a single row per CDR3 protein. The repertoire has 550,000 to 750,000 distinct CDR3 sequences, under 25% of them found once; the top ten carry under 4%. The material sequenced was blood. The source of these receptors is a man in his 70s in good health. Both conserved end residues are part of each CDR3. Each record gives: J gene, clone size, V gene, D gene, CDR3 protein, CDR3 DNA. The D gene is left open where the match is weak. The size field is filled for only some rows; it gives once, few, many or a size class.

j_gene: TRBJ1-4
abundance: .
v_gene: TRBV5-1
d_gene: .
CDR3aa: CASSLLGGTNEKLFF
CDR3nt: TGCGCCAGCAGCTTGCTCGGCGGGACCAATGAAAAACTGTTTTTT

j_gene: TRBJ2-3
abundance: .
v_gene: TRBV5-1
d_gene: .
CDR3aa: CASSLDSRDTDTQYF
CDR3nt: TGCGCCAGCAGCTTGGATAGTCGGGACACAGATACGCAGTATTTT

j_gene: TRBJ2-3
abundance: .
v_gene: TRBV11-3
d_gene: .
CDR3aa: CASSLKADTQYF
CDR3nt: TGTGCCAGCAGCTTGAAGGCAGATACGCAGTATTTT

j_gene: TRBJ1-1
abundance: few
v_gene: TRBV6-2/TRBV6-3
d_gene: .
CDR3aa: CASSYKRASMSTEAFF
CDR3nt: TGTGCCAGCAGTTATAAAAGGGCAAGCATGAGCACTGAAGCTTTCTTT

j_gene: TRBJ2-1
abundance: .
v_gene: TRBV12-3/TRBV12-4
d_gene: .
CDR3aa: CASSLSTLYNEQFF
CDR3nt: TGTGCCAGCAGTTTATCCACCCTATACAATGAGCAGTTCTTC

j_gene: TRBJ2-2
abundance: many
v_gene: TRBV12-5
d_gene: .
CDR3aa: CASALTLADSDTGELFF
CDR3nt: TGTGCTAGTGCCTTGACCCTAGCCGACTCGGACACCGGGGAGCTGTTTTTT

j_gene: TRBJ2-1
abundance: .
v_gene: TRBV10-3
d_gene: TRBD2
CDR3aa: CAISGTFREGSDEQFF
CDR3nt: TGTGCCATCAGTGGTACTTTCCGGGAGGGTTCTGATGAGCAGTTCTTC

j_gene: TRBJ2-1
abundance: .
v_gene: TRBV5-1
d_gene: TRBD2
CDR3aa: CASSLLAGAGGSYNEQFF
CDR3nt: TGCGCCAGCAGCTTGTTGGCCGGGGCGGGAGGATCCTACAATGAGCAGTTCTTC

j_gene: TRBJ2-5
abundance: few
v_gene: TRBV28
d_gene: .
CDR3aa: CASRGHTSGETQYF
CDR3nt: TGTGCCAGCAGGGGACACACCTCGGGGGAGACCCAGTACTTC

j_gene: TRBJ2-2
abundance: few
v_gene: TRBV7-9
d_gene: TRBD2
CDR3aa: CASSLFRGLAGSGTGELFF
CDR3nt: TGTGCCAGCAGCTTATTCCGGGGACTAGCGGGGAGCGGCACCGGGGAGCTGTTTTTT

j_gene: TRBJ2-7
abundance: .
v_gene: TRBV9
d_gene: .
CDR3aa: CASSVDGSFEQYF
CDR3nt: TGTGCCAGCAGCGTAGACGGTAGCTTCGAGCAGTACTTC

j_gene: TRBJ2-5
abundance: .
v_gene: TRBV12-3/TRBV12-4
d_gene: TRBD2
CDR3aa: CASSLSASGGETQYF
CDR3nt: TGTGCCAGCAGTTTATCGGCTAGCGGAGGGGAGACCCAGTACTTC

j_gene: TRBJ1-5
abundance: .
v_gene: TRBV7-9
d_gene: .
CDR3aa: CASSTIGQNQPQHF
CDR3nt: TGTGCCAGCAGCACCATCGGACAGAATCAGCCCCAGCATTTT

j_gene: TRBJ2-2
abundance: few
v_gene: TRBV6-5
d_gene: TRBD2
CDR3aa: CASSYFEGRGRANTGELFF
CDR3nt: TGTGCCAGCAGTTACTTCGAGGGTCGCGGGAGGGCGAACACCGGGGAGCTGTTTTTT

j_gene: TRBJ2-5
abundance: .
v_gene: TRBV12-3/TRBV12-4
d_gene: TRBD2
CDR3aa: CASSLIGGGETQYF
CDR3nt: TGTGCCAGCAGTTTAATTGGCGGGGGAGAGACCCAGTACTTC

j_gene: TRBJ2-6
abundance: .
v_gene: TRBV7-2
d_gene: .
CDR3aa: CASSPRGGANVLTF
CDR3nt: TGTGCCAGCTCTCCACGGGGAGGGGCCAACGTCCTGACTTTC

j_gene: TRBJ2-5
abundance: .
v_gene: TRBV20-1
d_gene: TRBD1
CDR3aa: CSAEPGQGRVQETQYF
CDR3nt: TGCAGTGCTGAGCCGGGACAGGGAAGGGTCCAAGAGACCCAGTACTTC

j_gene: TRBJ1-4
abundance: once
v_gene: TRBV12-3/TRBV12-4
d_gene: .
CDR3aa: CASNPRAGGEKLFF
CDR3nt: TGTGCCAGCAACCCGCGGGCCGGAGGGGAAAAACTGTTTTTT

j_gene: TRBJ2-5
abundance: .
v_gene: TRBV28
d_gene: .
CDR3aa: CASTQGAQETQYF
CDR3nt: TGTGCCAGCACTCAAGGGGCACAAGAGACCCAGTACTTC

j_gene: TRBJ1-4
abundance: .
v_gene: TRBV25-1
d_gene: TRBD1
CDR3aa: CASRQGWDEKLFF
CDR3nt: TGTGCCAGCAGACAGGGGTGGGATGAAAAACTGTTTTTT

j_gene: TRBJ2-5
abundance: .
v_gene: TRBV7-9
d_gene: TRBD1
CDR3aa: CASSEGQPWTETQYF
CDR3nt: TGTGCCAGCAGCGAGGGACAGCCCTGGACGGAGACCCAGTACTTC

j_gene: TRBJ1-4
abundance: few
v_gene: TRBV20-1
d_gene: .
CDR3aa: CSASPGPEKLFF
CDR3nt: TGCAGTGCCTCCCCAGGCCCGGAAAAACTGTTTTTT

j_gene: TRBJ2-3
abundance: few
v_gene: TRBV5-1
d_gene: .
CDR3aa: CASSLEGTRDTQYF
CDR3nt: TGCGCCAGCAGCTTGGAGGGAACCCGGGATACGCAGTATTTT

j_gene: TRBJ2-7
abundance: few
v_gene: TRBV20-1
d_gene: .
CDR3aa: CSARVPGDHHYEQYF
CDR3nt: TGCAGTGCTAGAGTTCCGGGGGACCACCACTACGAGCAGTACTTC

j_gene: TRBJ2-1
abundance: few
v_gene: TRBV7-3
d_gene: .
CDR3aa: CASSPPPGRTGSSYNEQFF
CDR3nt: TGTGCCAGCAGCCCACCACCCGGACGCACAGGGAGCTCCTACAATGAGCAGTTCTTC

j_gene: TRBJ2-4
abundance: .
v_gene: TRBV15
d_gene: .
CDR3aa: CATSIKRETDIQYF
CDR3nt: TGTGCCACCAGCATAAAGAGAGAGACGGACATTCAGTACTTC

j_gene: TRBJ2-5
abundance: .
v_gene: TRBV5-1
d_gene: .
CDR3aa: CASSAFGQETQYF
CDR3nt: TGCGCCAGCAGCGCCTTCGGGCAGGAGACCCAGTACTTC

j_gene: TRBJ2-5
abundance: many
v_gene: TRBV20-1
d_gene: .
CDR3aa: CSATRGVETQYF
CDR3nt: TGCAGCGCCACCAGGGGAGTGGAGACCCAGTACTTC

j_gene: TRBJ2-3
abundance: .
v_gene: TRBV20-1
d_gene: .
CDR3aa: CSARRDTQYF
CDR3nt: TGCAGTGCTAGAAGAGATACGCAGTATTTT

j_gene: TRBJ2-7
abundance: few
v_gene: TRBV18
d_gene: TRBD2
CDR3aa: CASSPKVVLAGDEQYF
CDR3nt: TGTGCCAGCTCACCCAAGGTAGTACTAGCGGGAGACGAGCAGTACTTC

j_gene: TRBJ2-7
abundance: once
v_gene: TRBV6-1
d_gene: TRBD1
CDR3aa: CASSEGTGDEQYF
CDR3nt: TGTGCCAGCAGTGAGGGGACAGGGGACGAGCAGTACTTC

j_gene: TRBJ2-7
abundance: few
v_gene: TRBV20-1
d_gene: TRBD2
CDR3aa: CSAIPMTSGRVEQYF
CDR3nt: TGCAGTGCTATCCCTATGACTAGCGGGAGGGTCGAGCAGTACTTC

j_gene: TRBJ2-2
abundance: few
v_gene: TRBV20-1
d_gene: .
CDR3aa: CSARSLSTNTGELFF
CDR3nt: TGCAGTGCTAGAAGTCTGAGCACGAACACCGGGGAGCTGTTTTTT

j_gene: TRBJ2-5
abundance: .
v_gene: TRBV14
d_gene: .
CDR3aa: CASSQVRGSKETQYF
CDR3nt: TGTGCCAGCAGCCAAGTTCGGGGGAGTAAGGAGACCCAGTACTTC

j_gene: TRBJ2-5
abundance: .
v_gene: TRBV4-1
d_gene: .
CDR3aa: CASSQDRNRVGETQYF
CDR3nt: TGCGCCAGCAGCCAAGATCGAAACAGGGTTGGTGAGACCCAGTACTTC

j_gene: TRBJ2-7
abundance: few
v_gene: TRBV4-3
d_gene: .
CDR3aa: CASSQEAAGQLGYEQYF
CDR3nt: TGCGCCAGCAGCCAAGAGGCCGCGGGACAGTTAGGCTACGAGCAGTACTTC

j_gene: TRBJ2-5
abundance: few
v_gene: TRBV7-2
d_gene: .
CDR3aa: CASSLAREQGTQYF
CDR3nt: TGTGCCAGCAGCTTAGCAAGGGAGCAGGGGACCCAGTACTTC

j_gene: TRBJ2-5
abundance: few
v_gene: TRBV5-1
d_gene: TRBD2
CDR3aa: CASSSGGISGGQETQYF
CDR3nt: TGCGCCAGCAGTTCCGGAGGCATTTCGGGAGGGCAGGAGACCCAGTACTTC

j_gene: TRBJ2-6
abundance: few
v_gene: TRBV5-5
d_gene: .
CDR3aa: CASSFEVSSGANVLTF
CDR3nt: TGTGCCAGCAGCTTCGAGGTGAGCTCTGGGGCCAACGTCCTGACTTTC

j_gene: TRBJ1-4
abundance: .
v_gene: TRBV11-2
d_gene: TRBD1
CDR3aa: CASSTGQGPNEKLFF
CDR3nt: TGTGCCAGCAGCACCGGACAGGGCCCTAATGAAAAACTGTTTTTT

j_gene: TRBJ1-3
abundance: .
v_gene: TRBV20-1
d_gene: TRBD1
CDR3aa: CSARDHRGGNTIYF
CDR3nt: TGCAGTGCTAGAGATCACAGGGGAGGAAACACCATATATTTT

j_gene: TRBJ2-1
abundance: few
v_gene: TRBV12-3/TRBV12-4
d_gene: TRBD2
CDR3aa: CASTGLAGGRVEQFF
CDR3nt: TGTGCCAGCACAGGACTGGCGGGAGGGAGGGTTGAGCAGTTCTTC

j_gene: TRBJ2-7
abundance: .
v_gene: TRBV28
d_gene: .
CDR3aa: CASSNPARLAYEQYF
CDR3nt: TGTGCCAGCAGTAACCCAGCCAGACTCGCCTACGAGCAGTACTTC

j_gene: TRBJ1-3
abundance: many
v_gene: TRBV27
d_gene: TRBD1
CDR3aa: CASRRFSGDSSGNTIYF
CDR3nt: TGTGCCAGCAGACGATTTTCGGGGGACAGTTCTGGAAACACCATATATTTT

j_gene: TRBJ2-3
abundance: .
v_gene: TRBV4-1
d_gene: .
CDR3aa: CASSLPGSGTDTQYF
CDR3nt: TGCGCCAGCAGCCTCCCAGGGTCGGGTACAGATACGCAGTATTTT

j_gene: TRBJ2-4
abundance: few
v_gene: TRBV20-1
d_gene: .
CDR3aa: CSARQNIQYF
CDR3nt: TGCAGTGCTAGACAAAACATTCAGTACTTC

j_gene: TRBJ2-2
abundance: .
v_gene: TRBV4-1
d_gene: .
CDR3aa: CASSQDLSGELFF
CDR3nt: TGCGCCAGCAGCCAAGATCTGTCCGGGGAGCTGTTTTTT

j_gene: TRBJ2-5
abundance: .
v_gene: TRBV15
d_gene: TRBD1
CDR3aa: CATSRGQRDRDQETQYF
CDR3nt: TGTGCCACCAGCAGAGGGCAAAGGGACAGAGATCAAGAGACCCAGTACTTC

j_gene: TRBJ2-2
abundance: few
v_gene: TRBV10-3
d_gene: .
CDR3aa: CAVGQSGELFF
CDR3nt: TGTGCCGTAGGACAGTCCGGGGAGCTGTTTTTT

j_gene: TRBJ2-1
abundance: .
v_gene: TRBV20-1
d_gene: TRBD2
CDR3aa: CSAPSGRGWENEQFF
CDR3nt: TGCAGTGCTCCTAGCGGGAGGGGTTGGGAAAATGAGCAGTTCTTC

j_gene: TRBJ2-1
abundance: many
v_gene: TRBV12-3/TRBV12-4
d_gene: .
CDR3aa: CASKPGEGSYNEQFF
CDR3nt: TGTGCCAGCAAACCGGGAGAGGGCTCCTACAATGAGCAGTTCTTC

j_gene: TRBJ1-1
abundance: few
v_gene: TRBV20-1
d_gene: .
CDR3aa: CSTGLNTEAFF
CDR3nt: TGCAGCACAGGGTTGAACACTGAAGCTTTCTTT

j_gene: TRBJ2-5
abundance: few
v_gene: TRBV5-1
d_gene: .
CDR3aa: CASSLGGGIFQETQYF
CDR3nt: TGCGCCAGCAGCTTGGGTGGGGGCATTTTTCAAGAGACCCAGTACTTC

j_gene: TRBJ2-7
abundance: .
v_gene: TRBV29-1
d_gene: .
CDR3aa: CSVAPQGEQYF
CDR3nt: TGCAGCGTTGCCCCGCAAGGCGAGCAGTACTTC

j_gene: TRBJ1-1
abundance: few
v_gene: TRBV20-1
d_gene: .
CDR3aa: CSERGGTEAFF
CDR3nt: TGCAGTGAACGGGGGGGCACTGAAGCTTTCTTT